Each of the 14 T cell receptor beta chains below was sequenced from the same sample in a study of breast tumors, draining lymph nodes, adjacent tissues. TCRdb processed the multiplex PCR reads anew with MiXCR; each CDR3 protein has one entry. The profile shows around 100,000 distinct CDR3 sequences, 21% of them singletons. Samples came from axillary lymph nodes draining the breast cancer. Sequenced: axillary lymph node tissue. The receptor source for this set is a female donor with breast cancer. Some clones in this sample may be carry-over from other donors' samples.

This clonotype was picked up many times. The CDR3 bases are TGTGCCAGCAGCCAAGATTCCGGGGTTGGGACAGATACGCAGTATTTT. It encodes CASSQDSGVGTDTQYF. The chain combines TRBV4-2 with TRBJ2-3, with D possibly being TRBD2 (5 bases). The CDR3 spans 16 residues. Germline V gene sequence: CDR1 LGHNA, CDR2 YNFKEQ. The germline V and J ends were trimmed by 0 bases and 3 bases, with 13 bases remaining between them.

As for this clonotype: Given a much more abundant clone one base away, this may be a read error. The CDR3 is CAGSPRSRTSADTQYF. CDR3 coding DNA: TGTGCCGGCAGCCCAAGGTCCCGGACAAGCGCAGATACGCAGTATTTT. The genes are TRBV11-1 and TRBJ2-3; D may be TRBD1 (5 bases). Germline CDR1 is SGHAT and CDR2 is FQDESV (reference sequence). The CDR3 covers 16 residues.

This clonotype was seen many times. The rearrangement uses TRBV20-1 and TRBJ1-2, with 7 bases aligning to TRBD1. The CDR3 covers 13 residues. With 6 bases clipped from V and 4 bases from J, the junction kept 8 bases outside the gene matches. Germline loops: CDR1 DFQATT, CDR2 SNEGSKA (reference sequence). CDR3 in amino acids: CSARQQGTYGYTF. CDR3 nucleotides: TGCAGTGCCAGACAACAGGGGACCTATGGCTACACCTTC.

In its sample, this clonotype was seen many times. V is TRBV6-5 and J is TRBJ2-3, with D unclear. Per germline, CDR1 MNHEY and CDR2 SVGAGI. CDR3 length: 14 amino acids. The ends were cut back, 4 bases at V and 1 base at J, with 9 bases in the middle. CDR3 nucleotide sequence: TGTGCCAGCAGTTCTCCCTTAGGCACAGATACGCAGTATTTT. Translation gives CASSSPLGTDTQYF.

J is TRBJ1-5 and V is TRBV12-3 or TRBV12-4; TRBD1 might be the D (6 bases). This CDR3 region has 12 residues. Trimming removed 5 bases from V and 5 bases from J, with 7 bases in between. The CDR3 bases are TGTGCCAGCAGTGACAGGTATCAGCCCCAGCATTTT. It encodes CASSDRYQPQHF.

This clonotype was recorded many times. A junction end diverges from the germline sequence, so it may reflect a read error. The gene calls are TRBV6-6 and TRBJ2-3; the D call may be TRBD1 or TRBD2 (5 bases each). This CDR3 region has 10 residues. CDR1 MNHNY and CDR2 SVGAGI come from the germline V gene (reference sequence). The CDR3 loop reads CASSASSGTF. The CDR3 DNA is TGTGCCAGCAGTGCGTCCTCCGGGACTTTT.

This clonotype was seen a handful of times. The V call is TRBV5-6, the J call TRBJ2-2, with D possibly being TRBD1 (5 bases). This CDR3 spans 11 amino acids. Germline V CDR1 and CDR2: SGHDT, YYEEEE. Deletions cut 6 bases from V and 7 bases from J, with 7 bases between. The CDR3 DNA follows: TGTGCCAGCACAGGGATCGGGGAGCTGTTTTTT. Translated: CASTGIGELFF.

This clonotype was seen ten or more times. The chain has TRBV6-1 and TRBJ1-6, with a possible D match to TRBD1 (6 bases). Trimming removed 3 bases at V and 5 bases at J, with 17 bases between. In germline, CDR1 is MNHNS, CDR2 SASEGT. CDR3 length: 17 residues. The CDR3 coding sequence is TGTGCCAGCAGTGACTGGGGTGCAGGGGCCCATAATTCACCCCTCCACTTT. Its protein is CASSDWGAGAHNSPLHF.

This chain links TRBV6-1 with TRBJ1-6; D is possibly TRBD1 (6 bases). Trimming removed 11 bases from V and 5 bases from J, with 16 bases in between. This CDR3 contains 14 residues. CDR1 is MNHNS and CDR2 is SASEGT in the germline V gene. CDR3 sequence reads: CAAEDSPDNSPLHF. CDR3 nucleotide sequence: TGTGCCGCTGAGGACAGTCCTGATAATTCACCCCTCCACTTT.

At least ten counts were recorded for this clonotype. J is TRBJ2-7 and V is TRBV25-1; D gene ambiguous. The CDR3 is made up of 11 amino acids. Per germline, CDR1 MGHDK and CDR2 SYGVNS. V lost 8 bases and J lost 6, with 11 bases in between. The chain's CDR3 is CASGAGSEQYF. DNA for the CDR3: TGTGCCAGCGGTGCAGGATCCGAGCAGTACTTC.

This clonotype was seen repeatedly, ten times or more. The chain uses TRBV5-8 and TRBJ2-2, with D perhaps matching TRBD2 (6 bases). Deletions cut 3 bases from V and 3 bases from J, with 9 bases between. Per germline, CDR1 SGHTS and CDR2 YDEGEE. The CDR3 totals 14 residues. The CDR3 coding sequence is TGTGCCAGCAGCTCGGGACTCTACACCGGGGAGCTGTTTTTT. Residues: CASSSGLYTGELFF.

This clonotype was found many times. J is TRBJ2-3 and V is TRBV20-1, with a weak D call TRBD1 (7 bases). The CDR3 consists of 15 residues. V was cut by 6 bases and J by 1 base, with 17 bases left in between. Germline V gives CDR1 DFQATT, CDR2 SNEGSKA (reference sequence). The DNA for the CDR3 is TGCAGTGCCAGGGGGGACCAAAGGGGCACAGATACGCAGTATTTT. It is translated as CSARGDQRGTDTQYF.

This clonotype has only a few counts. The CDR3, as DNA: TGTGCCAGCAGTAATCGCGGGGCTAAAAGGGAGCAGTACTTC. Translated: CASSNRGAKREQYF. The rearrangement uses TRBV28 and TRBJ2-7; tentative D call: TRBD2 (6 bases). The CDR3 totals 14 residues. Deletions cut 5 bases from V and 7 bases from J, with 18 bases between. CDR1 is MDHEN, CDR2 SYDVKM, per germline.

The V call is TRBV3-1, the J call TRBJ2-1; perhaps TRBD1 as D (6 bases). The CDR3 has 16 amino acids. The V end lost 2 bases, the J end lost 5 bases, and 16 bases lay between the germline ends. CDR1 LGHDT and CDR2 YNNKEL come from the germline V gene (reference sequence). The CDR3: CASSQSGVVRDNEQFF. Written as DNA, the CDR3 is TGTGCCAGCAGCCAATCAGGGGTAGTAAGGGACAATGAGCAGTTCTTC.